This section outlines one T cell receptor beta chain sequence together with its context. What it binds is not known. The sample is drawn from a study of cytomegalovirus exposure and HLA in healthy donors. A multiplex PCR was run with 60 Vbeta primers and 13 Jbeta primers. In the study's own analysis: Later reanalysis found around 80 million unique TCR beta chains, about 10 million of them shared. Measured with immunoSEQ multiplex PCR; TCRdb has only the in-frame clones, and not every one. The V and J calls and clone size were taken over from that table, and D and trimming were inferred from the DNA. The data contain roughly 190,000 clones, over 70% of them seen just once; the ten biggest clones take up around 4%. Study-wide findings and caveats: Most CMV-associated TCR beta chains appeared HLA-restricted in a later analysis. In a later analysis, TCR beta V- and J-gene trimming was associated with a missense DCLRE1C variant. Confirmation in vitro established that a few CMV-associated chains were specific for CMV antigens.

Trimming cost V 5 bases and J 3 bases; bases outside gene matches: 5. Germline V gene lookup returns CDR1 SGHAT and CDR2 FQNNGV. CDR3 size: 14 residues. The TCR was taken from a man aged 50 or older in good health and CMV-seronegative. J is TRBJ2-5 and V is TRBV11-2; 8 nucleotides align to TRBD2. The sample consisted of PBMCs. CDR3 nucleotide sequence: TGTGCCAGCAGCCCCCAGCGGGGGAAAGAGACCCAGTACTTC. This sequence encodes CASSPQRGKETQYF.